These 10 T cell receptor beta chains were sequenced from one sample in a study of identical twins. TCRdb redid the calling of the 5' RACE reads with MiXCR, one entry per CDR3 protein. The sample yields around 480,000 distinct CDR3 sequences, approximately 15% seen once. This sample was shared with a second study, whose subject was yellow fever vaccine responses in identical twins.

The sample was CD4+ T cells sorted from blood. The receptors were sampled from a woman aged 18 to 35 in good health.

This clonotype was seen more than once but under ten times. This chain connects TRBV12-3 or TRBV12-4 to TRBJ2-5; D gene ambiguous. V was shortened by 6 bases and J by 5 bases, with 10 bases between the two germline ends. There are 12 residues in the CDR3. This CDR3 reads CASSISVETQYF. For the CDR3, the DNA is TGTGCCAGCAGCATCAGTGTGGAGACCCAGTACTTC.

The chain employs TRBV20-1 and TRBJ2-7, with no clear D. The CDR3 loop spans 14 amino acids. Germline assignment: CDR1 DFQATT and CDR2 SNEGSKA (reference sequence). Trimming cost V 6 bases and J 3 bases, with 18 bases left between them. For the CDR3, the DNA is TGCAGTGCCCCAGATTTCGCAGGCAACTACGAGCAGTACTTC. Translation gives CSAPDFAGNYEQYF.

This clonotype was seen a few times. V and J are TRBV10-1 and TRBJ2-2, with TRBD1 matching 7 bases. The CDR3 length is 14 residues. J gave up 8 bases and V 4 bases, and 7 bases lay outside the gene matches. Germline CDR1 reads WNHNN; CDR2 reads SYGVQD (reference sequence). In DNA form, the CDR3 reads TGCGCCAGCAGTGGGTACAGGGGACCGGGGGAGCTGTTTTTT. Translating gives CASSGYRGPGELFF.

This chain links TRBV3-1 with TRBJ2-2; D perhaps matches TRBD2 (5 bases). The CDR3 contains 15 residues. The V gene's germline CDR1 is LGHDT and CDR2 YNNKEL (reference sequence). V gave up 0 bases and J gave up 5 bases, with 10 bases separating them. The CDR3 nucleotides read TGTGCCAGCAGCCAAGAAGGGAGACGGACCGGGGAGCTGTTTTTT. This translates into CASSQEGRRTGELFF.

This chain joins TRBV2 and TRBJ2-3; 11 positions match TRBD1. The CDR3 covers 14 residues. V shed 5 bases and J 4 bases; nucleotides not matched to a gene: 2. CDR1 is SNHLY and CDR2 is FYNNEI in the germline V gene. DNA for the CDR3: TGTGCCAGCAGTTGGGACAGGGGGGCAGATACGCAGTATTTT. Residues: CASSWDRGADTQYF.

The CDR3 sequence is CASSPPGGGYTEAFF. As DNA, the CDR3 is TGTGCCAGCAGCCCGCCCGGTGGGGGGTATACTGAAGCTTTCTTT. The V gene is TRBV3-1, the J gene TRBJ1-1; maybe TRBD1 (5 bases). Germline CDR1 LGHDT, CDR2 YNNKEL (reference sequence). The CDR3 consists of 15 residues. Trimming pared 4 bases from V and 5 bases from J, leaving 17 bases between.

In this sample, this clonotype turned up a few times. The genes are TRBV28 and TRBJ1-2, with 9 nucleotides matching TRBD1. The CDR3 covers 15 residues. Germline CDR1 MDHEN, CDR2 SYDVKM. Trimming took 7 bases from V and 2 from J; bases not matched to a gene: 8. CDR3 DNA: TGTGCCAGCACCACAGGGGGCGCTTGGAACTATGGCTACACCTTC. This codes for CASTTGGAWNYGYTF.

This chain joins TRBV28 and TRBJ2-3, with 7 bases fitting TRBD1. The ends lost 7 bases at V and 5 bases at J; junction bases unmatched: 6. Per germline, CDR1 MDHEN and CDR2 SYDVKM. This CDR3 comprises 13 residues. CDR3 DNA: TGTGCCAGCACCTCCCAGGGGGAAGATACGCAGTATTTT. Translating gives CASTSQGEDTQYF.

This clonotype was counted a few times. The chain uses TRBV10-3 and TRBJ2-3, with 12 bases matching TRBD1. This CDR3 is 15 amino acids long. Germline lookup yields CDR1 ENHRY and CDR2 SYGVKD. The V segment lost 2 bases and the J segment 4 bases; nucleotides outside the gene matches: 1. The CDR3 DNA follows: TGTGCCATCAGTGAGGGGACAGGGGGCGCAGATACGCAGTATTTT. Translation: CAISEGTGGADTQYF.

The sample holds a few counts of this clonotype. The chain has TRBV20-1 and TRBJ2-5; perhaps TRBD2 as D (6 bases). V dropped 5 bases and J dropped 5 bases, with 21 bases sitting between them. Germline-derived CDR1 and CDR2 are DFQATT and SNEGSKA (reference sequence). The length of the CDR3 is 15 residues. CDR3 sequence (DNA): TGCAGTGCTTCTCCCGGGACTGGAGGTCCGGAGACCCAGTACTTC. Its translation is CSASPGTGGPETQYF.